This passage covers 20 T cell receptor beta chains from one sample sequenced in a study of blood T cell repertoires in COVID-19. Repertoires were generated with immunoSEQ multiplex PCR, while TCRdb's copy carries only in-frame clones and drops some. This sample has 84,000 or so clones; 78% occur once, and the top ten carry more than 6%. Source material: peripheral blood. The source of these receptors is a man between 70 and 80 years old with COVID-19, enrolled during active disease.

This clone was found many times. The chain is built from TRBV7-9 and TRBJ1-2; the D gene is possibly TRBD1 (6 bases). Germline-derived CDR1 and CDR2 are SEHNR and FQNEAQ (reference sequence). There are 12 residues in the CDR3. The V gene lost 5 bases and the J gene lost 6 bases, with 10 bases spanning the gap. The chain's CDR3 is CASSPQGNGYTF. CDR3 bases: TGTGCCAGCAGCCCCCAGGGGAATGGCTACACCTTC.

The chain is built from TRBV5-5 and TRBJ2-7; a weak D match, TRBD1 (6 bases). This CDR3 is built from 14 residues. Deletions cut 4 bases from V and 0 bases from J, with 11 bases between. The V gene's germline CDR1 is SGHKS and CDR2 YYEKEE (reference sequence). CDR3 protein: CASSIRDISYEQYF. The CDR3 DNA is TGTGCCAGCAGCATCCGGGACATCTCCTACGAGCAGTACTTC.

The chain recombines TRBV19 with TRBJ1-6; no firm D call. This CDR3 spans 14 amino acids. Germline V lookup: CDR1 LNHDA, CDR2 SQIVND (reference sequence). V was pared by 3 bases and J by 4 bases, with 7 bases between. The CDR3: CASSIPGYNSPLHF. Written as DNA, the CDR3 is TGTGCCAGTAGTATCCCGGGGTATAATTCACCCCTCCACTTT.

The V and J genes are TRBV5-6 and TRBJ2-7; possible D gene TRBD2, 7 bases. With 1 base removed from V and 0 bases from J, the gap between germline ends came to 17 bases. The germline V gene encodes CDR1 SGHDT and CDR2 YYEEEE. This CDR3 is built from 17 residues. The CDR3 reads CASSLWGGTGFSYEQYF. The CDR3 nucleotides read TGTGCCAGCAGCTTGTGGGGGGGAACAGGGTTCTCCTACGAGCAGTACTTC.

J is TRBJ1-1 and V is TRBV6-5, with D tentatively TRBD1 (5 bases). Germline V lookup: CDR1 MNHEY, CDR2 SVGAGI. The CDR3 extends over 15 amino acids. Trimming pared 5 bases from V and 4 bases from J, leaving 17 bases between. Here the CDR3 DNA reads TGTGCCAGCAGTCAGAACCCCATCGGGGGCACTGAAGCTTTCTTT. Translating gives CASSQNPIGGTEAFF.

The chain is built from TRBV5-1 and TRBJ1-6; D perhaps matches TRBD1 (5 bases). V lost 0 bases and J lost 7, with 8 bases in between. The CDR3 has 14 amino acids. Germline CDR1 is SGHRS and CDR2 is YFSETQ. CDR3: CASSLDRSNSPLHF. The CDR3 DNA reads TGCGCCAGCAGCTTGGACAGGAGCAATTCACCCCTCCACTTT.

Only a few counts were recorded for this clone. The V gene is TRBV9, the J gene TRBJ2-5; D perhaps matches TRBD2 (6 bases). CDR1 and CDR2 (germline): SGDLS, YYNGEE. Trimming stripped 0 bases from V and 4 bases from J, with 13 bases between. The length of the CDR3 is 15 residues. As DNA, the CDR3 is TGTGCCAGCAGCGTAGATGTGAGTAGCGGAGAGACCCAGTACTTC. Translated, it gives CASSVDVSSGETQYF.

This sequence joins TRBV20-1 and TRBJ2-3; D gene unclear. CDR1 is DFQATT and CDR2 is SNEGSKA in the germline V gene (reference sequence). The V gene lost 3 bases and the J gene lost 2 bases, with 15 bases spanning the gap. There are 15 residues in the CDR3. The CDR3 loop is CSASGFGLTTDTQYF. The CDR3, as DNA: TGCAGTGCTAGTGGGTTTGGGCTTACCACAGATACGCAGTATTTT.

DNA of the CDR3: TGTGCCATCAGTGAGGAAGGCAGGGAGAACACTGAAGCTTTCTTT. Protein product: CAISEEGRENTEAFF. The chain is built from TRBV10-3 and TRBJ1-1, with D maybe TRBD1 (5 bases). The CDR3 loop spans 15 amino acids. V was shortened by 2 bases and J by 1 base, with 11 bases between the two germline ends. Germline V gene data show CDR1 as ENHRY and CDR2 as SYGVKD.

The chain combines TRBV11-2 with TRBJ1-4; 12 bases are shared with TRBD1. The CDR3 loop spans 15 amino acids. Per germline, CDR1 SGHAT and CDR2 FQNNGV. Germline trimming cut 6 bases from V and 8 bases from J; bases unmatched to any gene: 7. CDR3 bases: TGTGCCAGCAGGAGCCAGGGACAGGGGGCGGAAAAACTGTTTTTT. Translating it yields CASRSQGQGAEKLFF.

The gene calls are TRBV4-3 and TRBJ1-1, with 8 bases fitting TRBD1. From germline, CDR1 is LGHNA and CDR2 YSLEER. The CDR3 length is 18 residues. The J segment lost 0 bases and the V segment lost 1 base, leaving 10 bases of the junction unmatched. The CDR3 is CASSQGGEAGGMNTEAFF. In DNA form, the CDR3 reads TGCGCCAGCAGCCAAGGTGGCGAGGCAGGGGGCATGAACACTGAAGCTTTCTTT.

V gene TRBV18 combines with J gene TRBJ2-1; D is undetermined. Germline assignment: CDR1 KGHSH and CDR2 LQKENI. The CDR3 totals 13 residues. V lost 3 bases and J lost 7, with 10 bases in between. CDR3 loop: CASSPLGRNEQFF. CDR3 in DNA: TGTGCCAGCTCACCGCTAGGTAGAAATGAGCAGTTCTTC.

V and J are TRBV11-3 and TRBJ2-6; possibly TRBD1 for D (6 bases). This CDR3 has 15 amino acids. CDR1 and CDR2 from the germline V gene are SGHNT and YENEEA. V dropped 3 bases and J dropped 2 bases, with 8 bases sitting between them. The CDR3 sequence is CASSFRGAGANVLTF. The CDR3 DNA is TGTGCCAGCAGCTTCAGGGGAGCTGGGGCCAACGTCCTGACTTTC. Combining the CDR3 with reference TRBV11-3 and TRBJ2-6 gives the whole variable domain EAGVVQSPRYKIIEKKQPVAFWCNPISGHNTLYWYLQNLGQGPELLIRYENEEAVDDSQLPKDRFSAERLKGVDSTLKIQPAELGDSAVYLCASSFRGAGANVLTFGAGSRLTVL.

The V gene is TRBV10-3, the J gene TRBJ2-3; 9 positions match TRBD2. The CDR3 consists of 17 residues. V trimming: 2 bases; J trimming: 4 bases; junction bases outside the gene matches: 10. The germline V gene has CDR1 ENHRY and CDR2 SYGVKD. CDR3 DNA sequence: TGTGCCATCAGTGAGAATCTCATAGCGGGAGTAGCAGATACGCAGTATTTT. This sequence encodes CAISENLIAGVADTQYF.

The genes are TRBV4-1 and TRBJ2-3, with 8 nucleotides matching TRBD2. The CDR3 is made up of 17 amino acids. V lost 4 bases, J lost 2 bases, and 11 bases stayed unmatched. Germline CDR1 and CDR2: MGHRA and YSYEKL. CDR3: CASSPYPAGEATDTQYF. CDR3 DNA sequence: TGCGCCAGCAGCCCCTATCCAGCGGGAGAGGCCACAGATACGCAGTATTTT.

This chain's CDR3 is CASSKSGGSYEQYF. DNA for the CDR3: TGTGCCAGCAGCAAGAGCGGGGGAAGCTACGAGCAGTACTTC. The chain couples TRBV7-2 to TRBJ2-7, with 8 bases fitting TRBD2. V was clipped by 5 bases and J by 3 bases; unmatched bases: 6. CDR3 length equals 14 residues. The germline CDR1 and CDR2 sequences are SGHTA and FQGNSA.

V and J are TRBV12-3 or TRBV12-4 and TRBJ2-3, with D possibly being TRBD2 (6 bases). CDR3 length equals 12 residues. Trimming removed 8 bases from V and 2 bases from J, with 8 bases in between. CDR3 in DNA: TGTGCCAGCTGGGGGGACACAGATACGCAGTATTTT. It encodes CASWGDTDTQYF.

The sample holds one count of this clone. The chain recombines TRBV6-2 or TRBV6-3 with TRBJ2-1, with 8 bases lining up with TRBD2. Trimming removed 0 bases from V and 2 bases from J; junction bases left unmatched: 3. This CDR3 is 16 amino acids long. The germline CDR1 and CDR2 sequences are MNHEY and SVGEGT. This CDR3 is CASSYSSLAAYNEQFF. The CDR3 DNA sequence: TGTGCCAGCAGTTACTCCTCACTAGCGGCCTACAATGAGCAGTTCTTC.

This chain uses TRBV9 with TRBJ2-1; D is ambiguous. Germline-derived CDR1 and CDR2 are SGDLS and YYNGEE. This CDR3 has 16 residues. Trimming took off 0 bases at V and 4 bases at J, with 14 bases between the two ends. CDR3 in amino acids: CASSVAASAVYNEQFF. For the CDR3, the DNA is TGTGCCAGCAGCGTAGCAGCTTCCGCGGTATACAATGAGCAGTTCTTC. The variable domain in full, completed from reference TRBV9 and TRBJ2-1, reads DSGVTQTPKHLITATGQRVTLRCSPRSGDLSVYWYQQSLDQGLQFLIQYYNGEERAKGNILERFSAQQFPDLHSELNLSSLELGDSALYFCASSVAASAVYNEQFFGPGTRLTVL.

This clone was recorded only once. Here the CDR3 reads CASSGMGQGEEKLFF. Written as DNA, the CDR3 is TGTGCCAGCAGCGGAATGGGACAGGGGGAGGAAAAACTGTTTTTT. This rearrangement joins TRBV6-5 to TRBJ1-4, with 11 positions matching TRBD1. The V segment lost 6 bases and the J segment 8 bases; nucleotides outside the gene matches: 8. CDR1 and CDR2 (germline): MNHEY, SVGAGI. The length of the CDR3 is 15 residues.